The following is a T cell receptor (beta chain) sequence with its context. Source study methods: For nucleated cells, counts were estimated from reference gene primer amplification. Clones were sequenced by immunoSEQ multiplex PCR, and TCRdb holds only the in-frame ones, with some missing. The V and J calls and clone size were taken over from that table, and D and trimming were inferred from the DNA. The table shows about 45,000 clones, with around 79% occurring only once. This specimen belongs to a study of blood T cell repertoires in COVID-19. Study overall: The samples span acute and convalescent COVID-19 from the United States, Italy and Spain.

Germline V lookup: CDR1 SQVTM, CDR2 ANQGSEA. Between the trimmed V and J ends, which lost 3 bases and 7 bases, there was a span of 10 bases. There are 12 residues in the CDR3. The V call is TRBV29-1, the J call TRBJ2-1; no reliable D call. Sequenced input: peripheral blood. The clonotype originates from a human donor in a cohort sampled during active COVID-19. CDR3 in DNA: TGCAGCGTTGAGGGCTACCCTAATGAGCAGTTCTTC. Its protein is CSVEGYPNEQFF.